Below are 7 T cell receptor beta chains sequenced from a single sample in a study of shared clonotypes between healthy human individuals (dated by TCRdb to about 2020). Library construction relied on the immunoSEQ multiplex PCR assay. TCRdb provides this immuneACCESS table in a form limited to in-frame rearrangements. Some clones are lacking; in checked studies, under half of them reflect an unresolved V gene, and why the rest are absent is not known. The sample yields a few hundred thousand clones; around 86% were counted once. The top ten clones comprise 16% of the sample. Sequencing used memory CD8+ T cells sorted from blood. The cell subset or site label on this specimen signifies: CD45RO+ cells pooled with CCR7-negative TemRA cells. The receptors stem from a man between 18 and 29 years old in good health.

This clone was recorded only once. The rearrangement links TRBV6-5 to TRBJ2-7; TRBD1 aligns across 7 bases. Germline V gene data show CDR1 as MNHEY and CDR2 as SVGAGI. The CDR3 covers 15 residues. V gave up 2 bases and J gave up 3 bases; unmatched junction bases: 7. The CDR3 nucleotides are TGTGCCAGCAGTTACGAGGTGGGACAGCACTACGAGCAGTACTTC. Translating it yields CASSYEVGQHYEQYF.

The chain links TRBV27 to TRBJ2-7; a possible D gene is TRBD2 (6 bases). Germline V gives CDR1 MNHEY, CDR2 SMNVEV (reference sequence). The CDR3 loop spans 14 amino acids. The V gene lost 6 bases and the J gene lost 2 bases, with 14 bases spanning the gap. In nucleotides, the CDR3 is TGTGCCAGCAGATCGGAACTAGCAGCCTACGAGCAGTACTTC. It translates to CASRSELAAYEQYF.

This clone has a single count. Here the CDR3 reads CASSWGAQETQYF. In nucleotides, the CDR3 is TGTGCCAGCAGTTGGGGGGCACAAGAGACCCAGTACTTC. This sequence joins TRBV2 and TRBJ2-5; D may be TRBD1 or TRBD2 (6 bases each). The V gene lost 5 bases and the J gene lost 2 bases, with 9 bases spanning the gap. In germline, CDR1 is SNHLY, CDR2 FYNNEI. This CDR3 is built from 13 residues.

The chain employs TRBV29-1 and TRBJ2-7, with 7 bases identical to TRBD2. CDR1 SQVTM and CDR2 ANQGSEA come from the germline V gene. J lost 7 bases, V lost 2 bases, and 8 bases had no gene match. The CDR3 sequence is 13 residues long. CDR3 DNA: TGCAGCGTTGAACTAGCGGTAGCTGGGGAGCAGTACTTC. Translating gives CSVELAVAGEQYF.

The sample holds one count of this clone. The chain couples TRBV29-1 to TRBJ1-2; a possible D gene is TRBD1 (6 bases). Germline lookup yields CDR1 SQVTM and CDR2 ANQGSEA. The CDR3 is 12 residues long. The V gene lost 2 bases and the J gene lost 4 bases, with 8 bases spanning the gap. In DNA form, the CDR3 reads TGCAGCGTTGAATGGGGGGCCTATGGCTACACCTTC. Protein sequence: CSVEWGAYGYTF.

The rearrangement joins TRBV6-5 to TRBJ2-3, with D possibly being TRBD1 (6 bases). V dropped 6 bases and J dropped 3 bases, with 13 bases sitting between them. The CDR3 covers 14 residues. Per the germline V gene, CDR1 is MNHEY and CDR2 is SVGAGI. CDR3 amino acids: CASSRPDRTDTQYF. DNA of the CDR3: TGTGCCAGCAGCCGCCCCGACAGGACAGATACGCAGTATTTT.

This rearrangement joins TRBV5-1 to TRBJ1-1; D not certain. This CDR3 is 15 amino acids long. V lost 0 bases and J 0 bases, leaving 9 bases between the germline ends. Per the germline V gene, CDR1 is SGHRS and CDR2 is YFSETQ. The CDR3 DNA reads as TGCGCCAGCAGCTTGGTCCCGGGTATGAACACTGAAGCTTTCTTT. Protein sequence: CASSLVPGMNTEAFF.